Sequencing of this T cell receptor (beta chain) was carried out in a study of T cells after yellow fever vaccination. Overall study context: Low-cell-number fractions were prepared with SMART-Seq v4 Ultra Low Input.

Study results and caveats: Most primary-vaccination clones recurred post-booster (approximately 96% CD4, 85% to 90% CD8).

The CDR3 is 13 amino acids. Per the germline V gene, CDR1 is MNHNY and CDR2 is SVGAGI (reference sequence). The V segment lost 8 bases and the J segment 5 bases; nucleotides outside the gene matches: 4. Template-switching 5'RACE yielded the TCR cDNA; a universal primer site and UMIs were added in the process. MiXCR, applied by TCRdb to the 5' RACE reads, yields one record per CDR3 protein. The table includes 65,000 to 90,000 distinct CDR3 sequences, 7.5% to 8% detected once. As concerns this clonotype: Its matching antigen is unknown.

The V gene is TRBV6-6, the J gene TRBJ2-1; 9 bases are shared with TRBD2. This TCR was recovered from a man aged 30 to 45 who received the YFV17D yellow fever vaccine. The sequences come from CD8+ T cells sorted from PBMCs, collected on the day of the yellow fever booster vaccination. The CDR3 DNA sequence: TGTGCCAGCCGGACTAGCGTCCACAATGAGCAGTTCTTC. Translated, it gives CASRTSVHNEQFF.